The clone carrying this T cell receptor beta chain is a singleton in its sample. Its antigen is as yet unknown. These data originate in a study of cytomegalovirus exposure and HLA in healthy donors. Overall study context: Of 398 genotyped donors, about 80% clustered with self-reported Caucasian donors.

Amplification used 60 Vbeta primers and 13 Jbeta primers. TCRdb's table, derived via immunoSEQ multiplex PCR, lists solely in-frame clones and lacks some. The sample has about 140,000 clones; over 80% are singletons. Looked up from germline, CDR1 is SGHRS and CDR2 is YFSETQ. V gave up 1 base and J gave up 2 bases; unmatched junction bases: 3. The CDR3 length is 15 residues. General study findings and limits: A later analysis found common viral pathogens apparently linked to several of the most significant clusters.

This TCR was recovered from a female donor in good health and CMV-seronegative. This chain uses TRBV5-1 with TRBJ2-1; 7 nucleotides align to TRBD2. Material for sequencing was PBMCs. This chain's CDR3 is CASSLSLAAYNEQFF. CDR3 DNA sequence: TGCGCCAGCAGCTTGAGTCTAGCGGCCTACAATGAGCAGTTCTTC.